The entry below gives a single T cell receptor (beta chain) sequence along with its context. As yet, its antigen is unknown. Profiling relied on immunoSEQ multiplex PCR, and the TCRdb table lists in-frame clones only, not all of them. The profile covers fewer than 5,000 clones, with 78% appearing a single time and around 8.2% taken by the ten largest. Between about 2014 and 2018, patients underwent resection in Japan or China. Histologic diagnosis was independently verified by two lung pathologists. This sample is part of a study of immune evolution from preneoplasia to lung adenocarcinoma. Findings and caveats of the study: Later-stage lesions appeared to have more T cells, more diversity, less clonality. Top clone frequencies peaked in normal lung, apparently declining through invasive adenocarcinoma.

The V segment lost 6 bases and the J segment 5 bases; nucleotides outside the gene matches: 10. The CDR3 contains 15 residues. The chain links TRBV23-1 to TRBJ1-3, with TRBD1 matching over 7 bases. TRBV23-1 is classed as an ORF, of uncertain function. The material sequenced was FFPE adjacent normal lung tissue. The TCR was taken from a donor at least 70 years old with lung adenocarcinoma. CDR3 protein: CASRRRQGRRNTIYF. The CDR3 DNA is TGCGCCAGCAGGCGAAGACAGGGCCGGCGAAACACCATATATTTT.